The T cell receptor (beta chain) under discussion was sequenced for a study of neurological immune-mediated disorders. Study results and limitations: Expansion of TCR clones was greatest in HTLV-1-associated myelopathy and smallest in multiple sclerosis, where it fell below that of healthy controls.

This clonotype appeared many times. Its antigen is not identified. This CDR3 contains 14 residues. Germline V lookup: CDR1 SGHRS, CDR2 YFSETQ. V shed 7 bases, J shed 1 base, and the junction held 3 bases outside the gene matches. The time point: longitudinal time-point 3. The controls, all healthy individuals, were blood bank volunteers in Maryland, USA. The cDNA came from 5'RACE, which used 10-nucleotide random UMIs. One entry per CDR3 protein, called by TCRdb with MiXCR from the 5' RACE reads. The data hold about 49,000 distinct CDR3 sequences, with approximately 8.4% observed a single time. This chain links TRBV5-1 with TRBJ2-7, with TRBD2 matching 12 bases. Specimen: PBMCs. This TCR was sampled from a woman aged 40 to 49 in good health. The CDR3 DNA reads TGCGCCAGCTCACTAGCGGGAGGATCCTACGAGCAGTACTTC. This sequence encodes CASSLAGGSYEQYF.